These 18 T cell receptor beta chains were sequenced from one sample in a study of neurological immune-mediated disorders. TCRdb fed the 5' RACE reads into MiXCR, producing one record per CDR3 protein. The sample holds over 11,000 distinct CDR3 sequences, more than 9% seen once. Sequencing was carried out using PBMCs. These receptors all stem from a woman in her forties in good health.

This clonotype was observed many times. J is TRBJ2-1 and V is TRBV7-2; D tentatively reads TRBD1 or TRBD2 (5 bases each). The CDR3 length is 16 residues. V gave up 1 base and J gave up 3 bases, with 13 bases separating them. Germline V gene data show CDR1 as SGHTA and CDR2 as FQGNSA. For the CDR3, the DNA is TGTGCCAGCAGCTTAGGTCCCGGGACGGGCTACAATGAGCAGTTCTTC. This translates into CASSLGPGTGYNEQFF. The whole variable domain, remainder taken from reference TRBV7-2 and TRBJ2-1, is GAGVSQSPSNKVTEKGKDVELRCDPISGHTALYWYRQSLGQGLEFLIYFQGNSAPDKSGLPSDRFSAERTGGSVSTLTIQRTQQEDSAVYLCASSLGPGTGYNEQFFGPGTRLTVL.

The chain combines TRBV3-1 with TRBJ2-7; D gene unclear. The CDR3 totals 14 residues. Between the trimmed V and J ends, which lost 4 bases and 3 bases, there was a span of 13 bases. CDR1 and CDR2 from the germline V gene are LGHDT and YNNKEL (reference sequence). The CDR3 sequence: CASSPPRSLYEQYF. CDR3 nucleotide sequence: TGTGCCAGCAGCCCACCGAGGAGTCTCTACGAGCAGTACTTC.

This clonotype was detected ten times or more. The chain uses TRBV20-1 and TRBJ2-1; 11 positions match TRBD2. With 0 bases clipped from V and 1 base from J, the junction kept 2 bases outside the gene matches. Germline CDR1 is DFQATT and CDR2 is SNEGSKA (reference sequence). This CDR3 has 16 residues. CDR3 DNA sequence: TGCAGTGCTAGAGACCCTAGCGGGAGGTCCTACAATGAGCAGTTCTTC. This gives the protein CSARDPSGRSYNEQFF.

This clonotype was recorded at least ten times. V usage is TRBV5-1 and J usage is TRBJ2-1; 12 positions agree with TRBD2. The germline gives CDR1 SGHRS, CDR2 YFSETQ. Trimming took 2 bases from V and 3 from J; bases not matched to a gene: 6. The CDR3 is 17 residues long. DNA for the CDR3: TGCGCCAGCAGCTTTTCTAGCGGGGGGGCGAACTACAATGAGCAGTTCTTC. Protein product: CASSFSSGGANYNEQFF. Supplemented by reference TRBV5-1 and TRBJ2-1, the full variable domain reads KAGVTQTPRYLIKTRGQQVTLSCSPISGHRSVSWYQQTPGQGLQFLFEYFSETQRNKGNFPGRFSGRQFSNSRSEMNVSTLELGDSALYLCASSFSSGGANYNEQFFGPGTRLTVL.

This clonotype was seen ten or more times. This sequence joins TRBV6-5 and TRBJ1-2; TRBD1 matches at 8 bases. The CDR3 length is 15 residues. V gave up 7 bases and J gave up 13 bases; unmatched junction bases: 20. Per germline, CDR1 MNHEY and CDR2 SVGAGI. CDR3 loop: CASKSPSDRENGGTF. The CDR3 DNA follows: TGTGCCAGCAAGAGTCCCTCGGACAGGGAAAACGGTGGCACCTTC.

This clonotype was seen more than once but under ten times. A junction boundary mismatches the germline segment, possibly from a read error. The rearrangement uses TRBV10-2 and TRBJ2-4; 7 positions agree with TRBD2. Germline loops: CDR1 WSHSY, CDR2 SAAADI. The CDR3 consists of 14 residues. The CDR3 coding sequence is TGTGCCAGCAGTGATGCGGGAGTCAAAAAGATTCAGTACTTC. This sequence encodes CASSDAGVKKIQYF.

V usage is TRBV7-9 and J usage is TRBJ2-7; D perhaps matches TRBD1 (6 bases). Per the germline V gene, CDR1 is SEHNR and CDR2 is FQNEAQ (reference sequence). The CDR3 is made up of 14 amino acids. The ends were cut back, 5 bases at V and 5 bases at J, with 16 bases in the middle. The DNA for the CDR3 is TGTGCCAGCAGCCCGAACGGACAGCCCAACGAGCAGTACTTC. Protein: CASSPNGQPNEQYF. The whole variable domain, remainder taken from reference TRBV7-9 and TRBJ2-7, is DTGVSQNPRHKITKRGQNVTFRCDPISEHNRLYWYRQTLGQGPEFLTYFQNEAQLEKSRLLSDRFSAERPKGSFSTLEIQRTEQGDSAMYLCASSPNGQPNEQYFGPGTRLTVT.

This clonotype is termed medium-sized (0.01 to 0.1%). This chain uses TRBV2 with TRBJ1-1; D perhaps matches TRBD1 (5 bases). Trimming shortened V by 4 bases and J by 3 bases, and 12 bases separated the two germline ends. CDR3 size: 14 residues. In germline, CDR1 is SNHLY, CDR2 FYNNEI. The CDR3 DNA is TGTGCCAGCAGTGCGTCGGGGGTGCACACTGAAGCTTTCTTT. Translated, it gives CASSASGVHTEAFF.

This clonotype was seen many times. The genes are TRBV20-1 and TRBJ2-5, with TRBD2 as a possible D gene (5 bases). Trimming left V 1 base short and J 5 bases short, with 14 bases between. Germline assignment: CDR1 DFQATT and CDR2 SNEGSKA (reference sequence). This CDR3 has 14 amino acids. The CDR3 DNA follows: TGCAGTGCTAGAGGGGGAGTGAGTATGGAGACCCAGTACTTC. Protein sequence: CSARGGVSMETQYF.

In this sample, this clonotype turned up many times. The V and J genes are TRBV20-1 and TRBJ1-2, with D maybe TRBD1 (6 bases). The CDR3 spans 17 residues. The V end lost 5 bases, the J end lost 1 base, and 23 bases lay between the germline ends. Germline V gene lookup returns CDR1 DFQATT and CDR2 SNEGSKA (reference sequence). CDR3 region: CSAGDRDNHPINYGYTF. The CDR3 DNA follows: TGCAGTGCTGGGGACCGGGACAACCATCCCATTAACTATGGCTACACCTTC.

This chain joins TRBV5-1 and TRBJ2-1; 11 nucleotides match TRBD2. The CDR3 sequence is 17 residues long. The V and J ends lost 1 base and 7 bases, in that order; junction bases with no gene match: 10. Germline CDR1 is SGHRS and CDR2 is YFSETQ. The CDR3 DNA is TGCGCCAGCAGCTTGAGTCCCCTAGCGGGAGGCCTGAATGAGCAGTTCTTC. Its translation is CASSLSPLAGGLNEQFF. Full variable domain (rest looked up from reference TRBV5-1 and TRBJ2-1): KAGVTQTPRYLIKTRGQQVTLSCSPISGHRSVSWYQQTPGQGLQFLFEYFSETQRNKGNFPGRFSGRQFSNSRSEMNVSTLELGDSALYLCASSLSPLAGGLNEQFFGPGTRLTVL.

This clonotype was found many times. The DNA is omitted, as the CDR3 cannot be located on it reliably, and the CDR3 follows TCRdb's listing. This chain uses TRBV10-1 with TRBJ1-1. The CDR3 extends over 12 residues, inclusive of both ends. CDR1 is WNHNN, CDR2 SYGVQD, per germline (reference sequence). The chain's CDR3 is CASSEDKRSFLF.

This clonotype was seen ten or more times. This sequence joins TRBV5-1 and TRBJ2-7; no clear D gene. CDR1 is SGHRS, CDR2 YFSETQ, per germline. This CDR3 is built from 12 residues. The V end lost 0 bases, the J end lost 4 bases, and 5 bases lay between the germline ends. This chain's CDR3 is CASSLGEYEQYF. The CDR3 nucleotides are TGCGCCAGCAGCTTGGGAGAGTACGAGCAGTACTTC.

This clonotype was seen repeatedly, ten times or more. This rearrangement joins TRBV20-1 to TRBJ2-1, with 8 positions matching TRBD1. The CDR3 loop spans 14 amino acids. Germline CDR1 is DFQATT and CDR2 is SNEGSKA (reference sequence). V shed 5 bases and J 5 bases; nucleotides not matched to a gene: 8. CDR3 amino acids: CSAPRTGKHNEQFF. As DNA, the CDR3 is TGCAGTGCTCCTCGGACAGGGAAACACAATGAGCAGTTCTTC.

This clonotype is termed medium-sized. The chain carries TRBV4-1 and TRBJ1-2, with D possibly matching TRBD1 (6 bases). V lost 1 base and J lost 5, with 14 bases in between. CDR1 is MGHRA and CDR2 is YSYEKL in the germline V gene. This CDR3 region has 15 residues. The CDR3 sequence is CASSQVPGAWYGYTF. The DNA of the CDR3 is TGCGCCAGCAGCCAAGTCCCGGGGGCTTGGTATGGCTACACCTTC.

In this sample, this clonotype turned up many times. The chain is built from TRBV5-1 and TRBJ2-2, with TRBD1 as a possible D gene (5 bases). CDR1 is SGHRS and CDR2 is YFSETQ in the germline V gene. This CDR3 contains 16 residues. Trimming cost V 0 bases and J 0 bases, with 9 bases left between them. CDR3 DNA sequence: TGCGCCAGCAGCTTGGCCAGGGCAACGAACACCGGGGAGCTGTTTTTT. Protein product: CASSLARATNTGELFF.

This clonotype was counted ten times or more. The chain couples TRBV9 to TRBJ2-1; 10 nucleotides match TRBD1. The junction had 4 bases not matched to a gene; V was cut back by 0 bases and J by 7 bases. There are 15 residues in the CDR3. Germline CDR1 reads SGDLS; CDR2 reads YYNGEE. Written as DNA, the CDR3 is TGTGCCAGCAGCGTAGAGGCGGGACAGGGGAATGAGCAGTTCTTC. Amino acid sequence: CASSVEAGQGNEQFF. Filled out from reference TRBV9 and TRBJ2-1, the complete variable domain reads DSGVTQTPKHLITATGQRVTLRCSPRSGDLSVYWYQQSLDQGLQFLIQYYNGEERAKGNILERFSAQQFPDLHSELNLSSLELGDSALYFCASSVEAGQGNEQFFGPGTRLTVL.

The V call is TRBV20-1, the J call TRBJ2-7; 8 bases line up with TRBD2. The germline CDR1 and CDR2 sequences are DFQATT and SNEGSKA (reference sequence). The CDR3 totals 12 residues. Trimming removed 6 bases from V and 5 bases from J; junction bases left unmatched: 6. CDR3 amino acids: CSALAGGNEQYF. CDR3 bases: TGCAGTGCGCTGGCGGGAGGTAACGAGCAGTACTTC.